The source of this TCR beta chain is a study of blood T cell repertoires in COVID-19. On the study more broadly: The analysed material was cDNA or gDNA that came from T cells, B-cell-depleted T cells, or PBMCs.

Participants were aged about 18 to 100 years from about two dozen US areas. Authors' processing steps: Amplification of reference gene primers provided the estimated nucleated cell counts. Generated by immunoSEQ multiplex PCR, the TCRdb table keeps only in-frame clones and is missing some. The V and J calls and clone size are taken from that table; D and trimming were inferred from the DNA. The sample lists 240,000 or so clones; around 89% were seen once. Germline V gene data show CDR1 as KGHSH and CDR2 as LQKENI. V gave up 3 bases and J gave up 6 bases; unmatched junction bases: 1. The CDR3 extends over 14 amino acids.

The sample comprised PBMCs or T cells enriched from blood (not recorded which). This clonotype was sampled from a man aged 35-49 years who had recovered from COVID-19. The chain recombines TRBV18 with TRBJ2-2, with TRBD1 identical over 10 bases. The DNA of the CDR3 is TGTGCCAGCTCACCGGACAGGGGGGCCGGGGAGCTGTTTTTT. It yields the protein CASSPDRGAGELFF.